This entry lists 27 T cell receptor beta chains sequenced from one sample in a study of post-analysis software for immune sequencing data. The study, taken as a whole, reports: TRBV5-6, TRBV5-1 and TRBV20-1 were among a handful of TRBV segments more frequent in patients than controls.

These receptors' antigens are unknown. Prepared TCR beta cDNA libraries contained unique molecular identifiers. Each CDR3 protein is one row after TCRdb ran MiXCR on the PCR reads. The sample lists hundreds of thousands of distinct CDR3 sequences, about 50% seen once, with 4.6% in the top ten. Input material: blood. These receptors all come from a girl aged 10 to 17 with multiple sclerosis.

The V gene is TRBV20-1, the J gene TRBJ2-7; 9 bases map to TRBD1. Germline lookup yields CDR1 DFQATT and CDR2 SNEGSKA (reference sequence). CDR3 length equals 16 residues. J lost 3 bases, V lost 3 bases, and 12 bases had no gene match. The DNA for the CDR3 is TGCAGTGCTAGTCCCTATCCCGGACAGGGGTTCTACGAGCAGTACTTC. Translated: CSASPYPGQGFYEQYF.

J is TRBJ2-1 and V is TRBV5-1; 9 nucleotides match TRBD2. CDR1 and CDR2 from the germline V gene are SGHRS and YFSETQ. V lost 3 bases, J lost 10 bases, and 2 bases stayed unmatched. The CDR3 consists of 12 residues. The CDR3 coding sequence is TGCGCCAGCAGCTGGGGGACTAGCGAGCAGTTCTTC. Encoded protein: CASSWGTSEQFF.

This clonotype came up many times. The J gene is TRBJ2-5, the V gene TRBV5-6; no definite D call. Trimming cost V 1 base and J 5 bases, with 9 bases left between them. CDR1 is SGHDT and CDR2 is YYEEEE in the germline V gene. The length of the CDR3 is 13 residues. The CDR3 DNA is TGTGCCAGCAGCTTGTTACCCGGGGAGACCCAGTACTTC. Translated, it gives CASSLLPGETQYF.

The chain employs TRBV20-1 and TRBJ1-2; the D gene is possibly TRBD1 (5 bases). Per germline, CDR1 DFQATT and CDR2 SNEGSKA (reference sequence). V was trimmed by 2 bases and J by 2 bases, leaving 15 bases between them. The CDR3 length is 15 residues. The CDR3 loop reads CSARSPGRGNYGYTF. The CDR3 bases are TGCAGTGCTAGATCCCCGGGACGGGGAAACTATGGCTACACCTTC.

This clonotype has ten or more counts. This chain uses TRBV5-1 with TRBJ2-5; D not resolved. V was clipped by 0 bases and J by 1 base, with 10 bases between them. The length of the CDR3 is 15 residues. CDR1 and CDR2 (germline): SGHRS, YFSETQ. CDR3 sequence (DNA): TGCGCCAGCAGCTTGGTGACCGGGCTCCAAGAGACCCAGTACTTC. Amino acid sequence: CASSLVTGLQETQYF.

V usage is TRBV29-1 and J usage is TRBJ1-1, with TRBD1 identical over 7 bases. V gave up 4 bases and J gave up 7 bases; unmatched junction bases: 9. The CDR3 totals 13 residues. CDR1 is SQVTM, CDR2 ANQGSEA, per germline. For the CDR3, the DNA is TGCAGCGTTGTACCAGGGGGACCTGGTGAAGCTTTCTTT. This encodes CSVVPGGPGEAFF. Based on the CDR3 plus reference TRBV29-1 and TRBJ1-1, the full variable domain is SAVISQKPSRDICQRGTSLTIQCQVDSQVTMMFWYRQQPGQSLTLIATANQGSEATYESGFVIDKFPISRPNLTFSTLTVSNMSPEDSSIYLCSVVPGGPGEAFFGQGTRLTVV.

This chain uses TRBV27 with TRBJ2-7, with D perhaps matching TRBD2 (5 bases). The V gene lost 6 bases and the J gene lost 4 bases, with 22 bases spanning the gap. The CDR3 is 16 residues long. Germline V CDR1 and CDR2: MNHEY, SMNVEV (reference sequence). The CDR3: CASSQRLLRRGYEQYF. The CDR3 region has the DNA TGTGCCAGCAGCCAACGACTTCTTAGAAGAGGGTACGAGCAGTACTTC.

In its sample, this clonotype was seen a few times. This chain joins TRBV4-1 and TRBJ2-7; TRBD2 is a possible D gene (5 bases). There are 17 residues in the CDR3. V lost 3 bases, J lost 3 bases, and 21 bases lay in between. Germline values: CDR1 MGHRA, CDR2 YSYEKL. In DNA, the CDR3 is TGCGCCAGCAGCCATGATTTGAGGGTAGCTGGTATCTACGAGCAGTACTTC. Protein product: CASSHDLRVAGIYEQYF.

V is TRBV18 and J is TRBJ2-2; 7 bases map to TRBD1. After removal of 0 bases from V and 2 bases from J, the junction contained 6 bases not matched to a gene. The CDR3 extends over 17 amino acids. The germline V gene encodes CDR1 KGHSH and CDR2 LQKENI. The DNA for the CDR3 is TGTGCCAGCTCACCACCGGAGGACAGGATCAACACCGGGGAGCTGTTTTTT. It yields the protein CASSPPEDRINTGELFF.

This clonotype has a handful of counts. V and J are TRBV4-1 and TRBJ1-2; D possibly corresponds to TRBD1 (6 bases). Germline values: CDR1 MGHRA, CDR2 YSYEKL. Deletions cut 3 bases from V and 8 bases from J, with 10 bases between. The CDR3 totals 12 residues. This CDR3 is CASSQGAGGYTF. CDR3 DNA sequence: TGCGCCAGCAGCCAGGGGGCTGGGGGCTACACCTTC.

This sequence joins TRBV7-2 and TRBJ1-2, with D tentatively TRBD1 (6 bases). V lost 3 bases and J 4 bases, leaving 15 bases between the germline ends. The germline CDR1 and CDR2 sequences are SGHTA and FQGNSA. This CDR3 is built from 15 residues. The CDR3 here is CASSLRGGGSYGYTF. CDR3 bases: TGTGCCAGCAGCTTGCGAGGGGGTGGAAGCTATGGCTACACCTTC.

The chain employs TRBV29-1 and TRBJ2-5, with a possible D match to TRBD2 (6 bases). This CDR3 is 13 amino acids long. CDR1 is SQVTM and CDR2 is ANQGSEA in the germline V gene. CDR3 sequence reads: CGAVHRRGETQYF. The DNA for the CDR3 is TGCGGCGCAGTCCACAGGAGGGGCGAGACCCAGTACTTC. Using reference TRBV29-1 and TRBJ2-5 for the parts outside the CDR3, the full variable domain is SAVISQKPSRDICQRGTSLTIQCQVDSQVTMMFWYRQQPGQSLTLIATANQGSEATYESGFVIDKFPISRPNLTFSTLTVSNMSPEDSSIYLCGAVHRRGETQYFGPGTRLLVL.

The genes are TRBV7-8 and TRBJ2-7, with D possibly being TRBD1 (7 bases). The CDR3 totals 15 residues. V was shortened by 7 bases and J by 7 bases, with 23 bases between the two germline ends. CDR1 is SGHVS, CDR2 FQNEAQ, per germline. This CDR3 is CASTHRRGREGEQYF. The CDR3 DNA sequence: TGTGCCAGCACCCATAGGAGGGGGCGCGAGGGGGAGCAGTACTTC.

This sequence joins TRBV5-8 and TRBJ2-5; tentatively, D is TRBD1 (6 bases). Trimming left V 10 bases short and J 3 bases short, with 19 bases between. The CDR3 extends over 14 amino acids. Germline V gene data show CDR1 as SGHTS and CDR2 as YDEGEE. The CDR3 spells CAGSMSRGEETQYF. As DNA, the CDR3 is TGTGCCGGATCAATGAGCAGGGGTGAAGAGACCCAGTACTTC. The full variable domain, in which reference TRBV5-8 and TRBJ2-5 provide the parts outside the CDR3, is EAGVTQSPTHLIKTRGQQATLRCSPISGHTSVYWYQQALGLGLQFLLWYDEGEERNRGNFPPRFSGRQFPNYSSELNVNALELEDSALYLCAGSMSRGEETQYFGPGTRLLVL.

This clonotype was observed a few times. The J gene is TRBJ2-5, the V gene TRBV6-6, with D unclear. Germline CDR1 reads MNHNY; CDR2 reads SVGAGI (reference sequence). Trimming took off 4 bases at V and 5 bases at J, with 8 bases between the two ends. The CDR3 length is 12 residues. CDR3 loop: CASSLNAETQYF. In DNA form, the CDR3 reads TGTGCCAGCAGTTTGAATGCGGAGACCCAGTACTTC.

J is TRBJ2-2 and V is TRBV20-1; tentatively, D is TRBD2 (6 bases). The V gene's germline CDR1 is DFQATT and CDR2 SNEGSKA (reference sequence). The CDR3 runs to 14 residues. V lost 6 bases and J lost 5, with 16 bases in between. CDR3 coding DNA: TGCAGTGCCCAATCTAGCGCGGGAACCGGGGAGCTGTTTTTT. Protein sequence: CSAQSSAGTGELFF.

V usage is TRBV9 and J usage is TRBJ2-5; TRBD2 agrees at 8 bases. The V and J ends lost 2 bases and 5 bases, in that order; junction bases with no gene match: 8. Germline assignment: CDR1 SGDLS and CDR2 YYNGEE. The CDR3 has 15 amino acids. The CDR3 here is CASSVGTRGWETQYF. CDR3 in DNA: TGTGCCAGCAGCGTCGGGACTAGAGGATGGGAGACCCAGTACTTC.

Only a few counts were recorded for this clonotype. The V gene is TRBV5-1, the J gene TRBJ2-4; possibly TRBD1 for D (6 bases). The J call is uncertain, as TRBJ2-5 better fits the DNA end. The CDR3 consists of 15 residues. Germline assignment: CDR1 SGHRS and CDR2 YFSETQ. CDR3 bases: TGCGCCAGCAGCGGCGCGACAGGACGGGGCGAGACCCAGTACTTC. It codes for CASSGATGRGETQYF.

The sample holds one count of this clonotype. This chain connects TRBV7-3 to TRBJ2-5; the D gene is possibly TRBD1 (5 bases). The CDR3 extends over 13 amino acids. The germline gives CDR1 SGHTA, CDR2 FQGTGA. The V and J ends lost 2 bases and 11 bases respectively, with 15 bases between them. CDR3 nucleotides: TGTGCCAGCAGCTTAGACCGACAGAATGAGCAGTACTTC. This gives the protein CASSLDRQNEQYF.

The sample holds a few counts of this clonotype. The V and J genes are TRBV7-3 and TRBJ2-3; tentatively, D is TRBD1 or TRBD2 (6 bases each). The CDR3 length is 14 residues. Germline CDR1 is SGHTA and CDR2 is FQGTGA. Between the trimmed V and J ends, which lost 1 base and 5 bases, there was a span of 10 bases. Here the CDR3 DNA reads TGTGCCAGCAGCTTAAGGGGGGCCTTAGATACGCAGTATTTT. Amino acids: CASSLRGALDTQYF.

The chain recombines TRBV7-2 with TRBJ2-5; D is undetermined. The CDR3 is 12 residues long. Looked up from germline, CDR1 is SGHTA and CDR2 is FQGNSA. Deletions cut 2 bases from V and 5 bases from J, with 6 bases between. The CDR3 region is CASSLQWETQYF. In nucleotides, the CDR3 is TGTGCCAGCAGCTTACAGTGGGAGACCCAGTACTTC.

The chain uses TRBV2 and TRBJ2-3, with unresolved D. Trimming took 10 bases from V and 7 from J, leaving 21 bases between them. Germline assignment: CDR1 SNHLY and CDR2 FYNNEI. This CDR3 is 14 amino acids long. The CDR3 loop is CATIVAAKPNTQYF. DNA for the CDR3: TGTGCCACCATTGTGGCGGCCAAACCAAATACGCAGTATTTT.

The chain carries TRBV4-1 and TRBJ2-1; D is unresolved. Per the germline V gene, CDR1 is MGHRA and CDR2 is YSYEKL. CDR3 length: 15 residues. V dropped 1 base and J dropped 5 bases, with 12 bases sitting between them. The CDR3 DNA reads TGCGCCAGCAGCCAAGCCGTCCAGGTAAACAATGAGCAGTTCTTC. It codes for CASSQAVQVNNEQFF.

J is TRBJ2-6 and V is TRBV7-3; D is uncertain. V was cut by 5 bases and J by 0 bases, with 11 bases left in between. The CDR3 length is 16 residues. The germline V gene encodes CDR1 SGHTA and CDR2 FQGTGA. The CDR3, as DNA: TGTGCCAGCAGCCCCCGACGGAGCTCTGGGGCCAACGTCCTGACTTTC. Translation: CASSPRRSSGANVLTF.

This clonotype was counted a few times. The J gene is TRBJ2-5, the V gene TRBV5-1, with no clear D. Trimming pared 0 bases from V and 4 bases from J, leaving 10 bases between. In germline, CDR1 is SGHRS, CDR2 YFSETQ. The CDR3 contains 14 residues. The CDR3 is CASSLAAAPETQYF. In DNA, the CDR3 is TGCGCCAGCAGCTTGGCTGCAGCACCAGAGACCCAGTACTTC. Drawing the rest from reference TRBV5-1 and TRBJ2-5, the complete variable domain is KAGVTQTPRYLIKTRGQQVTLSCSPISGHRSVSWYQQTPGQGLQFLFEYFSETQRNKGNFPGRFSGRQFSNSRSEMNVSTLELGDSALYLCASSLAAAPETQYFGPGTRLLVL.

The gene calls are TRBV11-2 and TRBJ2-1, with 10 bases aligning to TRBD2. The V segment lost 1 base and the J segment 3 bases; nucleotides outside the gene matches: 9. The CDR3 is 18 residues long. Looked up from germline, CDR1 is SGHAT and CDR2 is FQNNGV. CDR3 nucleotide sequence: TGTGCCAGCAGCTTAGGGCCCCCCGCTAGCGGGGGCTACAATGAGCAGTTCTTC. This codes for CASSLGPPASGGYNEQFF.

This clonotype occurred a few times. The chain links TRBV6-6 to TRBJ2-5, with D possibly matching TRBD2 (6 bases). The CDR3 has 15 amino acids. V was pared by 8 bases and J by 5 bases, with 21 bases between. In germline, CDR1 is MNHNY, CDR2 SVGAGI (reference sequence). The CDR3 coding sequence is TGTGCCAGCGTTAGCGGATTCTCCTCCCGGGAGACCCAGTACTTC. Amino acid sequence: CASVSGFSSRETQYF.